This passage covers 9 T cell receptor beta chains from one sample sequenced in a study of OX40 agonist ivuxolimab in advanced cancers. Clones were read by immunoSEQ multiplex PCR, and TCRdb kept only the in-frame ones, dropping some. The sample gives more than 75,000 clones, about nine tenths of which show up once; over 0.35% is in the top ten. Sequences were derived from CD4+ or CD8+ T cells sorted from blood, sampled in a trial of the OX40 agonist ivuxolimab. These TCRs come from an adult with an advanced solid tumor such as melanoma, head and neck, liver or kidney cancer.

The genes are TRBV7-2 and TRBJ2-3, with D unclear. The V end lost 4 bases, the J end lost 6 bases, and 14 bases lay between the germline ends. The V gene's germline CDR1 is SGHTA and CDR2 FQGNSA. This CDR3 contains 14 residues. The CDR3, as DNA: TGTGCCAGCAGCTCCCCCCTGATGGCTGATACGCAGTATTTT. Translating gives CASSSPLMADTQYF.

This rearrangement joins TRBV2 to TRBJ2-3, with a possible D match to TRBD1 (6 bases). The germline gives CDR1 SNHLY, CDR2 FYNNEI. V shed 6 bases and J shed 1 base, with 14 bases lying between them. The CDR3 totals 15 residues. The CDR3 coding sequence is TGTGCCAGCAGAGCTCAGGGGAGTGGCACAGATACGCAGTATTTT. It is translated as CASRAQGSGTDTQYF.

Points on this clone: In the same sample, other DNA sequences code for this CDR3. The chain couples TRBV2 to TRBJ2-1, with TRBD2 as a possible D gene (6 bases). The CDR3 loop spans 15 amino acids. CDR1 SNHLY and CDR2 FYNNEI come from the germline V gene. V was clipped by 6 bases and J by 0 bases, with 12 bases between them. CDR3 sequence: CASRREKSSYNEQFF. The CDR3 DNA reads TGTGCCAGCAGACGGGAGAAGTCCTCCTACAATGAGCAGTTCTTC.

This chain joins TRBV6-1 and TRBJ2-3; D call uncertain. The CDR3 is 12 residues long. CDR1 MNHNS and CDR2 SASEGT come from the germline V gene. V lost 6 bases and J 2 bases, leaving 6 bases between the germline ends. Here the CDR3 reads CASSLYTDTQYF. DNA for the CDR3: TGTGCCAGCAGCCTCTACACAGATACGCAGTATTTT.

CDR3 nucleotide sequence: TGTGCCAGCAGCTTAAGGACAGAGAATGAAAAACTGTTTTTT. Its protein is CASSLRTENEKLFF. This sequence joins TRBV5-4 and TRBJ1-4; TRBD1 might be the D (6 bases). Trimming removed 2 bases from V and 5 bases from J, with 10 bases in between. This CDR3 is 14 amino acids long. Germline loops: CDR1 SGHNT, CDR2 YYREEE (reference sequence).

The chain couples TRBV19 to TRBJ2-2; tentatively, D is TRBD2 (6 bases). The germline V gene encodes CDR1 LNHDA and CDR2 SQIVND (reference sequence). The ends were cut back, 7 bases at V and 5 bases at J, with 14 bases in the middle. The CDR3 totals 14 residues. CDR3 residues: CASNSGGATGELFF. DNA for the CDR3: TGTGCCAGTAATAGCGGTGGTGCTACCGGGGAGCTGTTTTTT.

A few counts support this clone. The chain uses TRBV19 and TRBJ2-3; D unclear. Germline CDR1 and CDR2: LNHDA and SQIVND (reference sequence). V gave up 3 bases and J gave up 0 bases, with 10 bases separating them. The CDR3 covers 15 residues. The CDR3 nucleotides are TGTGCCAGTAGTATCCAGTCGTCTAGCACAGATACGCAGTATTTT. Protein product: CASSIQSSSTDTQYF.

The chain combines TRBV6-1 with TRBJ2-1; D remains unclear. CDR3 size: 15 residues. Per germline, CDR1 MNHNS and CDR2 SASEGT. Trimming took off 7 bases at V and 0 bases at J, with 13 bases between the two ends. CDR3 bases: TGTGCCAGCACGGAGTCGGGTAACTCCTACAATGAGCAGTTCTTC. Translation: CASTESGNSYNEQFF.

V gene TRBV7-6 combines with J gene TRBJ2-7; TRBD2 agrees at 9 bases. The CDR3 is made up of 15 amino acids. V was clipped by 1 base and J by 5 bases; unmatched bases: 6. Germline-derived CDR1 and CDR2 are SGHVS and FNYEAQ. The CDR3 nucleotides read TGTGCCAGCAGCTTAGGCTCTAGCGGGACCAACGAGCAGTACTTC. Amino acids: CASSLGSSGTNEQYF.